This T cell receptor beta chain was sequenced in a study of shared clonotypes between healthy human individuals. From CD4+ cells came CD45RA+ naive and CD45RA-negative memory subsets. As originally analysed: Owing to the provision of junction-only sequences devoid of quality scores by immunoSEQ, filtering differed. The method was immunoSEQ multiplex PCR; TCRdb's version includes in-frame clones alone and lacks a portion of them. V, J and clone size were drawn from that table, and D and trimming were deduced from the DNA. This sample yields some 1,400,000 clones, of which 96% are seen a single time; over 1% belongs to the top ten. The germline gives CDR1 SGHTS, CDR2 YDEGEE. The CDR3 is made up of 12 amino acids. V trimming: 4 bases; J trimming: 8 bases; junction bases outside the gene matches: 3. Study-level points and caveats: Rarefaction showed sorted-subset sequencing was incomplete despite large depth.

On this clone itself: Antigen unknown.

The V and J genes are TRBV5-8 and TRBJ2-1; TRBD1 matches 7 bases. The sequenced material came from naive CD4+ T cells sorted from blood. The subset here: CD45RA+ positively selected. The receptor was isolated from a young man in good health. CDR3 region: CASSIDRDEQFF. In nucleotides, the CDR3 is TGTGCCAGCAGCATCGACAGGGATGAGCAGTTCTTC.